The source of this T cell receptor beta chain is a study of CD8 T cells in Susac syndrome. Random hexamers were used to reverse transcribe an amount of about 0.45 to 1 ug RNA. The amplification used immunoSEQ multiplex PCR on TCR beta CDR3; it spanned 54 Vbeta and 13 Jbeta. TCRdb ran MiXCR on the immunoSEQ multiplex PCR reads and lists one entry per CDR3 protein. This table has approximately 180,000 distinct CDR3 sequences, 91% appearing once. This clonotype is a singleton in its sample. Trimming took 6 bases from V and 7 from J, leaving 15 bases between them. Germline loops: CDR1 SGHAT, CDR2 FQDESV (reference sequence). CDR3 size: 13 residues. CD8+ and CD4+ T cells from blood underwent TCR beta sequencing, which was carried out in a high-throughput format. Negative isolation was used for CD8+ and CD4+ T cells, and FACS enrichment was applied to TEMRA cells.

The sample taken for sequencing was CD4+ T cells from PBMCs. This chain uses TRBV11-1 with TRBJ1-1; maybe TRBD1 (5 bases). The receptor's source is a human donor with Susac syndrome. This CDR3 is CASRKTGGHEAFF. Here the CDR3 DNA reads TGTGCCAGCAGGAAGACGGGGGGTCATGAAGCTTTCTTT.